This T cell receptor (beta chain) was sequenced for a study of CD8 T cells in ankylosing spondylitis. V was clipped by 4 bases and J by 3 bases; unmatched bases: 3. The germline CDR1 and CDR2 sequences are SGHRS and YFSETQ. The CDR3 is made up of 15 amino acids. TCRdb reprocessed the 5' RACE reads via MiXCR and lists one record per CDR3 protein. The data show hundreds of thousands of distinct CDR3 sequences, with roughly 20% seen just once and about 3.7% held by the top ten. This clonotype occurred a few times. The specimen sequenced was blood, either unsorted or a sorted T cell fraction (not recorded which). This clonotype was obtained from a female donor with ankylosing spondylitis or in good health (not recorded which). This chain joins TRBV5-1 and TRBJ2-1; 11 bases are shared with TRBD2. The CDR3 loop is CASSGGLAVYNEQFF. The CDR3 DNA reads TGCGCCAGCAGCGGGGGACTAGCGGTCTACAATGAGCAGTTCTTC. Looking up the rest from reference TRBV5-1 and TRBJ2-1 gives the full variable domain: KAGVTQTPRYLIKTRGQQVTLSCSPISGHRSVSWYQQTPGQGLQFLFEYFSETQRNKGNFPGRFSGRQFSNSRSEMNVSTLELGDSALYLCASSGGLAVYNEQFFGPGTRLTVL.